The rows below give T cell receptor beta chains drawn from one sample of a study of cytomegalovirus exposure and HLA in healthy donors. The data were produced by immunoSEQ multiplex PCR, yet TCRdb's version contains in-frame clones alone and is incomplete. The sample has roughly 60,000 clones, more than 75% seen once. The sample was PBMCs. The receptors shown here come from a female donor in good health and CMV-seronegative. CDR3s include the opening cysteine and the closing phenylalanine or tryptophan. The D gene is left open where the match is weak. Rows may omit the clone size; those that give it use once, few, many or a size class.

>TRBJ1-5|NA|NA|TRBV2
TGTGCCAGCAGCCCTGACATATCTGCTCAGCCCCAGCATTTT
CASSPDISAQPQHF
>TRBJ2-7|TRBD2|NA|TRBV2
TGTGCCAGCCACCCAACTAGCGGGGAAGTCTACGAGCAGTACTTC
CASHPTSGEVYEQYF
>TRBJ2-5|TRBD1|few|TRBV7-3
TGTGCCAGCAGCGCCCCACCGGGACAGGGGGTCCGAGAAGAGACCCAGTACTTC
CASSAPPGQGVREETQYF
>TRBJ1-3|NA|NA|TRBV27
TGTGCCAGCAGTTCTGACAGATCTGGAAACACCATATATTTT
CASSSDRSGNTIYF
>TRBJ2-3|NA|NA|TRBV11-3
TGTGCCAGCAGCTTAGAATCAGGTCCTCCAGCAGATACGCAGTATTTT
CASSLESGPPADTQYF
>TRBJ2-2|NA|NA|TRBV12-5
TGTGCTAGTGGTTCGACGATTTCGGGATCCGGGGAGCTGTTTTTT
CASGSTISGSGELFF
>TRBJ1-2|TRBD1|NA|TRBV7-7
TGTGCTCTTATGACAGGGAATGGCTACACCTTC
CALMTGNGYTF
>TRBJ2-6|NA|NA|TRBV5-6
TGTGCCAGCAGCACCCGGCGGCGGACTGGGGCCAACGTCCTGACTTTC
CASSTRRRTGANVLTF
>TRBJ1-6|NA|NA|TRBV30
TGTGCCTGGAGTAAGCCAGGGCTTTTTGATTCACCCCTCCACTTT
CAWSKPGLFDSPLHF
>TRBJ1-1|NA|NA|TRBV18
TGTGCCAGCTCACGTCTACAGGGGAACACTGAAGCTTTCTTT
CASSRLQGNTEAFF
>TRBJ1-1|TRBD1|NA|TRBV4-1
TGCGCCAGCAGCCAAGGACAGGGGGCCACTGAAGCTTTCTTT
CASSQGQGATEAFF
>TRBJ2-7|NA|NA|TRBV19
TGTGCCAGTAGTAGAGGGACAAGCGCCTCCTACGAGCAGTACTTC
CASSRGTSASYEQYF
>TRBJ1-2|TRBD1|few|TRBV6-4
TGTGCCAGCAGACAGGGGAAGGACTATGGCTACACCTTC
CASRQGKDYGYTF
>TRBJ2-3|TRBD2|few|TRBV5-1
TGCGCCAGCAGCATAGGGACTAGCGGGGGGGCCGATGGAGATACGCAGTATTTT
CASSIGTSGGADGDTQYF
>TRBJ1-3|NA|NA|TRBV10-3
TGTGCCATCAGTGGAGACCGAGGGTCGGGAAACACCATATATTTT
CAISGDRGSGNTIYF
>TRBJ2-7|NA|NA|TRBV29-1
TGCAGCGTTGTCCGCGGGGGCGACGAGCAGTACTTC
CSVVRGGDEQYF
>TRBJ2-2|TRBD2|NA|TRBV2
TGTGCCAGCAGTGATTTGGTCCCGGGACTAGCGGGCTCGAACACCGGGGAGCTGTTTTTT
CASSDLVPGLAGSNTGELFF
>TRBJ2-1|TRBD2|NA|TRBV7-3
TGTGCCAGCAGCCTCAGCGGGGGGGCCTACAATGAGCAGTTCTTC
CASSLSGGAYNEQFF
>TRBJ2-1|TRBD1|few|TRBV5-4
TGTGCCAGCAGCTGGGACAGGGTTGAGCAGTTCTTC
CASSWDRVEQFF
>TRBJ1-6|TRBD1|NA|TRBV7-2
TGTGCCAGCAGCTCCGGGACAGGATCTTCCGGATCACCCCTCCACTTT
CASSSGTGSSGSPLHF
>TRBJ1-4|NA|NA|TRBV27
TGTGCCAGCAGTTTAATTCAGGGCTCGGAAAAACTGTTTTTT
CASSLIQGSEKLFF
>TRBJ1-2|TRBD1|NA|TRBV5-1
TGCGCCAGCAGCTTGCTCCAGGCGGACAGGGGGGATGGCTACACCTTC
CASSLLQADRGDGYTF
>TRBJ1-1|NA|NA|TRBV7-9
TGTGCCAGCAGTCCCGGGCCAAGGGGCACTGAAGCTTTCTTT
CASSPGPRGTEAFF
>TRBJ2-7|TRBD1|NA|TRBV29-1
TGCAGCGTTGAAGGGGACAGGGTCCGCGAGCAGTACTTC
CSVEGDRVREQYF
>TRBJ1-2|TRBD1|few|TRBV6-5
TGTGCCAGCAGTTACTCGCGTACAGGGGGAGGCTATGGCTACACCTTC
CASSYSRTGGGYGYTF
>TRBJ1-4|TRBD1|NA|TRBV6-5
TGTGCCAGCAGTTACTCGATGGGACAGGCCGGGACCAAACTGTTTTTT
CASSYSMGQAGTKLFF
>TRBJ1-5|TRBD1|NA|TRBV7-2
TGTGCCAGCAGTATACAGGGGGGTGGCAATCAGCCCCAGCATTTT
CASSIQGGGNQPQHF
>TRBJ2-7|TRBD1|NA|TRBV15
TGTGCCACCAGCAGAGATCTCGACAGGGGATACGAGCAGTACTTC
CATSRDLDRGYEQYF
>TRBJ1-1|NA|NA|TRBV6-6
TGTGCCAGCATCTCACTTAACCGGGGCACTGAAGCTTTCTTT
CASISLNRGTEAFF
>TRBJ2-3|TRBD1|NA|TRBV7-2
TGTGCTAGCAGCTTAGCAGGGGGTTGGGATACGCAGTATTTT
CASSLAGGWDTQYF
>TRBJ2-3|NA|NA|TRBV9
TGTGCCAGCAGCGTACAAGCTGGGACACCGACCGGTAACCCCCAAGATACGCAGTATTTT
CASSVQAGTPTGNPQDTQYF
>TRBJ2-5|TRBD2|NA|TRBV2
TGTGCCAGCAGAGGGACTAGTTACGAGACCCAGTACTTC
CASRGTSYETQYF
>TRBJ1-4|NA|NA|TRBV7-2
TGTGCCAGCAGCTTAGGTGGAGCAGGGCAGGAAAAACTGTTTTTT
CASSLGGAGQEKLFF
>TRBJ1-2|NA|NA|TRBV12-5
TGTGCTAGTGGTTGGACGATACCTCGGGACACCCTCTATGGCTACACCTTC
CASGWTIPRDTLYGYTF
>TRBJ2-7|NA|once|TRBV4-2
TGTGCCAGCAGCCTCCCGGGTGTAGAGTACGAGCAGTACTTC
CASSLPGVEYEQYF
>TRBJ1-2|TRBD1|NA|TRBV25-1
TGTGCCAGCAGTGAACAGGGACAGGGCGACTATGGCTACACCTTC
CASSEQGQGDYGYTF
>TRBJ2-5|NA|NA|TRBV7-3
TGTGCCAGCAGCTTAAGTGGAGGGGGCCGGCGAGAGACCCAGTACTTC
CASSLSGGGRRETQYF
>TRBJ2-1|NA|NA|TRBV4-1
TGCGCCAGCAGCCAAGATCCGGGGTACTACAATGAGCAGTTCTTC
CASSQDPGYYNEQFF
>TRBJ2-3|NA|once|TRBV7-3
TGTGCCAGCAGCTCCGGACAGACTAGCACAGATACGCAGTATTTT
CASSSGQTSTDTQYF
>TRBJ1-4|NA|NA|TRBV7-9
TGTGCCAGCAGCGTCTCGGTCCTGAATGAAAAACTGTTTTTT
CASSVSVLNEKLFF
>TRBJ2-7|TRBD1|NA|TRBV5-6
TGTGCCAGCAGCTGGAAGACAGGGGTAAGCGACGAGCAGTACTTC
CASSWKTGVSDEQYF
>TRBJ1-5|NA|few|TRBV1
TGCACCAGCAGCCAAGATCGTAACAGGCCAGGCTATAGCAATCAGCCCCAGCATTTT
CTSSQDRNRPGYSNQPQHF
>TRBJ2-1|NA|NA|TRBV15
TGTGCCACCAGCGGGGACTTCTTCAATGAGCAGTTCTTC
CATSGDFFNEQFF
>TRBJ2-3|NA|NA|TRBV4-2
TGTGCCAGCAGCCAAGACGAGCGGAAGACAGATACGCAGTATTTT
CASSQDERKTDTQYF
>TRBJ1-2|NA|NA|TRBV5-8
TGTGCCAGCAGAAACACCGGGGGGGGCGTTGGCTACACCTTC
CASRNTGGGVGYTF
>TRBJ1-5|TRBD1|NA|TRBV9
TGTGCCAGCAGCGGAGGGGACAGGGATCAGCCCCAGCATTTT
CASSGGDRDQPQHF
>TRBJ1-1|NA|few|TRBV4-1
TGCGCCAGCAGTCCGGGGGGCAACACTGAAGCTTTCTTT
CASSPGGNTEAFF
>TRBJ2-1|NA|NA|TRBV6-5
TGTGCCAGCAGTTACTCGAACTATGAGCAGTTCTTC
CASSYSNYEQFF
>TRBJ2-7|TRBD2|NA|TRBV5-4
TGTGCCAGCAGCCGGACTAGCGCGGGGAGTTTGGAGCAGTACTTC
CASSRTSAGSLEQYF
>TRBJ1-5|NA|NA|TRBV21-1
TGTGCCAGCAGCCCCCCGTTAACAGAATCTTATAGCAATCAGCCCCAGCATTTT
CASSPPLTESYSNQPQHF
>TRBJ2-1|NA|NA|TRBV12-5
TGTGCTAGTGGGTGGAGGGAGGTAGACTCTGAGCAGTTCTTC
CASGWREVDSEQFF